The 10 T cell receptor beta chains given below trace back to one sample, sequenced in a study of CD8 T cells in ankylosing spondylitis. TCRdb re-analysed the 5' RACE reads in MiXCR, keeping a single row per CDR3 protein. The sample lists some 130,000 distinct CDR3 sequences, 7% to 8% occurring once. Sequencing was performed on blood, either unsorted or a sorted T cell fraction (not recorded which). All receptors come from a female donor with ankylosing spondylitis or in good health (not recorded which).

This clonotype has ten or more counts. The rearrangement links TRBV7-2 to TRBJ2-5, with unresolved D. V was cut by 2 bases and J by 5 bases, with 12 bases left in between. Germline V gene data show CDR1 as SGHTA and CDR2 as FQGNSA. The CDR3 runs 14 residues. CDR3 DNA sequence: TGTGCCAGCAGCTTACAGTCAAATAGGGAGACCCAGTACTTC. Its protein product is CASSLQSNRETQYF.

This clonotype was detected ten times or more. This chain uses TRBV28 with TRBJ2-1, with a possible D match to TRBD2 (7 bases). This CDR3 spans 16 amino acids. CDR1 MDHEN and CDR2 SYDVKM come from the germline V gene. V shed 8 bases and J shed 8 bases, with 25 bases lying between them. The CDR3 region is CASRPWGGPRGDEQFF. The CDR3 nucleotides read TGTGCCAGCCGCCCGTGGGGGGGGCCACGAGGGGATGAGCAGTTCTTC.

The genes are TRBV4-3 and TRBJ1-5; D is possibly TRBD1 (6 bases). The V and J ends lost 0 bases and 9 bases respectively, with 18 bases between them. CDR3 length: 16 amino acids. CDR1 LGHNA and CDR2 YSLEER come from the germline V gene. In nucleotides, the CDR3 is TGCGCCAGCAGCCAAGAAAGGCTGGCAGGGGAATTGCCCCAGCATTTT. Translating gives CASSQERLAGELPQHF.

V usage is TRBV7-3 and J usage is TRBJ1-1; D ambiguous. This CDR3 region has 13 residues. V lost 3 bases and J 5 bases, leaving 10 bases between the germline ends. Germline V gene sequence: CDR1 SGHTA, CDR2 FQGTGA. CDR3 coding DNA: TGTGCCAGCAGCTTCACACGTGGGACTGAAGCTTTCTTT. Its protein product is CASSFTRGTEAFF.

The sample holds many counts of this clonotype. This chain joins TRBV7-2 and TRBJ1-4; D perhaps matches TRBD1 (5 bases). The CDR3 covers 14 residues. Between the trimmed V and J ends, which lost 5 bases and 7 bases, there was a span of 14 bases. Germline V gene lookup returns CDR1 SGHTA and CDR2 FQGNSA. The CDR3 sequence is CASSRDGLPEKLFF. In DNA, the CDR3 is TGTGCCAGCAGCCGGGACGGACTTCCTGAAAAACTGTTTTTT.

This clonotype was detected ten times or more. The chain is built from TRBV20-1 and TRBJ2-7, with TRBD1 matching over 7 bases. Germline-derived CDR1 and CDR2 are DFQATT and SNEGSKA (reference sequence). V shed 2 bases, J shed 2 bases, and the junction held 12 bases outside the gene matches. The CDR3 consists of 16 residues. The CDR3 region has the DNA TGCAGTGCTAGACCAGTCACAGGGGCCATAACCTACGAGCAGTACTTC. Translated, it gives CSARPVTGAITYEQYF.

This clonotype occurred a few times. V is TRBV19 and J is TRBJ2-7; 10 bases are a match to TRBD2. The trim removed 6 bases at V and 1 base at J, leaving 9 bases unmatched. This CDR3 region has 16 residues. Germline lookup yields CDR1 LNHDA and CDR2 SQIVND (reference sequence). This CDR3 is CASSRLAGESSYEQYF. The CDR3 bases are TGTGCCAGTAGCCGCCTAGCGGGGGAATCTTCCTACGAGCAGTACTTC.

This clonotype occurred many times. The chain employs TRBV6-2 or TRBV6-3 and TRBJ2-2; TRBD1 matches at 10 bases. In germline, CDR1 is MNHEY, CDR2 SVGEGT. The V segment lost 5 bases and the J segment 0 bases; nucleotides outside the gene matches: 3. The CDR3 length is 16 residues. CDR3 DNA: TGTGCCAGCAGTGACAGGGGGCATTCGAACACCGGGGAGCTGTTTTTT. Translation: CASSDRGHSNTGELFF.

This clonotype was counted at least ten times. This sequence joins TRBV20-1 and TRBJ2-2; D remains unclear. Germline CDR1 and CDR2: DFQATT and SNEGSKA (reference sequence). This CDR3 has 13 amino acids. Trimming took off 0 bases at V and 4 bases at J, with 6 bases between the two ends. The CDR3 sequence is CSAREVFTGELFF. The CDR3 region has the DNA TGCAGTGCTAGAGAAGTTTTCACCGGGGAGCTGTTTTTT.

Turning to this clonotype: Possible read error: a much larger clone is one base away. As DNA, the CDR3 is TGCACCAGCAGCCGATACTCGGCAGATACGCAGTATTTT. As protein: CTSSRYSADTQYF. This sequence joins TRBV5-1 and TRBJ2-3; D is unclear. Germline values: CDR1 SGHRS, CDR2 YFSETQ. The CDR3 has 13 amino acids.